This section outlines one T cell receptor (beta chain) sequence together with its context. Antigen: not known. This sample was taken from a study of CD8 T cells in ankylosing spondylitis. Study conclusions and caveats: Reportedly, significant enrichment of disease-linked clones occurred in matched ankylosing spondylitis synovial fluid. Blood from ankylosing spondylitis patients appeared to carry a characteristic eight-variant TCR beta motif. Disease-associated clones were CD8+ and fairly uncommon in peripheral blood.

The CDR3 loop spans 14 amino acids. After removal of 6 bases from V and 10 bases from J, the junction contained 6 bases not matched to a gene. Germline V gene sequence: CDR1 SGHTA, CDR2 FQGNSA. From the 5' RACE reads, TCRdb called clonotypes with MiXCR, one entry per CDR3 protein. Altogether around 320,000 distinct CDR3 sequences are present, roughly 20% being singletons, with the ten largest covering approximately 3.7%. The specimen sequenced was blood, either unsorted or a sorted T cell fraction (not recorded which). The sequence was collected from a female donor with ankylosing spondylitis or in good health (not recorded which). The chain carries TRBV7-2 and TRBJ2-1; the match to TRBD2 covers 13 bases. CDR3: CASRGTSGAREQFF. The CDR3 coding sequence is TGTGCCAGCAGGGGGACTAGCGGGGCACGCGAGCAGTTCTTC.